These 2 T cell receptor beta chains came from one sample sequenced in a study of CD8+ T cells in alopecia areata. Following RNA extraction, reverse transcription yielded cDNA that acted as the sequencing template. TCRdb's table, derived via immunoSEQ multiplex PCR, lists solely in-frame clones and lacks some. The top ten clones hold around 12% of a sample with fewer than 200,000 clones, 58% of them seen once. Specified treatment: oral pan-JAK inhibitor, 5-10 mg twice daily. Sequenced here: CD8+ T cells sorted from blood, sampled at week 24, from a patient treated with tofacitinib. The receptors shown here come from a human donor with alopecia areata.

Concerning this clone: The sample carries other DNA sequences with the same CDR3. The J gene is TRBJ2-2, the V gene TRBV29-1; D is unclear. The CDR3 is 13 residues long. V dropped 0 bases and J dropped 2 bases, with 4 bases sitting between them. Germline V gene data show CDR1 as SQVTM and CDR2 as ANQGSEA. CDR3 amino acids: CSVEDPNTGELFF. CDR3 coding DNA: TGCAGCGTTGAAGACCCCAACACCGGGGAGCTGTTTTTT.

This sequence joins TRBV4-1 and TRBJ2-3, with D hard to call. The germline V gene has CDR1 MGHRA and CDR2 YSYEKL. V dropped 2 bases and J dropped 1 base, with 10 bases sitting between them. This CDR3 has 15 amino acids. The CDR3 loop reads CASSQYQIGTDTQYF. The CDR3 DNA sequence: TGCGCCAGCAGCCAATACCAGATAGGCACAGATACGCAGTATTTT.